A selection of T cell receptor beta chains follows, all from one sample in a study of vaccination and CD4 T cells after COVID-19. These TCRs' antigens remain unknown. Via MiXCR, TCRdb re-called the PCR reads, giving one row per CDR3 protein. The sample includes about 21,000 distinct CDR3 sequences, 40% of them seen just once. Sequencing was performed on CD4+ T cells from blood, cultured in vitro, taken after SARS-CoV-2 vaccination. Source of these receptors: a human donor who had recovered from COVID-19. CDR3s include the opening cysteine and the closing phenylalanine or tryptophan. D genes are given only for firm matches. Rows may omit the clone size; those that give it use once, few, many or a size class.

J gene	clone size	V gene	D gene	CDR3 protein	CDR3 DNA
TRBJ1-6	.	TRBV3-1	TRBD1	CASSQASGTGHSPLHF	TGTGCCAGCAGCCAAGCGTCTGGGACAGGGCACTCACCCCTCCACTTT
TRBJ2-1	.	TRBV7-2	TRBD2	CASRTPGLIYNEQFF	TGTGCCAGCAGGACACCGGGACTAATCTACAATGAGCAGTTCTTC
TRBJ1-5	.	TRBV5-6	.	CASSQGGWGNQPQHF	TGTGCCAGCAGTCAAGGCGGTTGGGGCAATCAGCCCCAGCATTTT
TRBJ1-5	.	TRBV6-5	.	CASSYPAGRRVDQPQHF	TGTGCCAGCAGTTACCCCGCCGGCAGGCGGGTCGATCAGCCCCAGCATTTT
TRBJ2-3	.	TRBV27	.	CASSTAPWRLLKGTDTQYF	TGTGCCAGCAGCACGGCCCCCTGGCGCCTACTCAAGGGCACAGATACGCAGTATTTT
TRBJ1-3	.	TRBV29-1	.	CSVEEGNTIYF	TGCAGCGTTGAAGAGGGAAACACCATATATTTT
TRBJ1-1	.	TRBV19	TRBD1	CASSPGQGRAEAFF	TGTGCCAGTAGTCCCGGACAGGGTCGGGCTGAAGCTTTCTTT
TRBJ2-1	few	TRBV6-1	TRBD2	CASTSRTSGRSVWYNEQFF	TGTGCCAGCACCTCTAGGACTAGCGGGCGGAGTGTGTGGTACAATGAGCAGTTCTTC
TRBJ1-5	.	TRBV7-2	TRBD1	CASSIGQGKGQPQHF	TGTGCCAGCAGCATAGGACAGGGGAAGGGTCAGCCCCAGCATTTT
TRBJ1-1	.	TRBV7-6	.	CASSLGMNTEAFF	TGTGCCAGCAGCTTAGGAATGAACACTGAAGCTTTCTTT
TRBJ1-5	.	TRBV27	.	CASSLARGGPGGSNQPQHF	TGTGCCAGCAGTTTAGCTCGTGGGGGCCCGGGTGGGAGCAATCAGCCCCAGCATTTT
TRBJ1-2	.	TRBV7-9	.	CASSLGDKGGYTF	TGTGCCAGCAGCTTAGGAGACAAGGGGGGCTACACCTTC
TRBJ2-3	few	TRBV19	TRBD2	CASSNPRLAGATDTQYF	TGTGCCAGTAGTAACCCCCGGCTAGCGGGGGCCACAGATACGCAGTATTTT
TRBJ1-1	medium-sized	TRBV2	TRBD1	CASSWGTVEAFF	TGTGCCAGCAGTTGGGGGACAGTTGAAGCTTTCTTT
TRBJ2-7	.	TRBV20-1	.	CSARDRTYEQYF	TGCAGTGCTAGAGATCGGACCTACGAGCAGTACTTC
TRBJ2-5	few	TRBV19	.	CASSVFRQETQYF	TGTGCCAGTAGTGTTTTCAGGCAAGAGACCCAGTACTTC